The 4 T cell receptor beta chains listed next were all sequenced from one sample in a study of CD4 T cell repertoires in COVID-19. The repertoire was sequenced with immunoSEQ multiplex PCR; TCRdb's copy has only in-frame clones and lacks some. The sample records more than 65,000 clones, 83% being singletons. This sample comprised CD4+ T cells from peripheral blood, obtained after recovery from COVID-19. These receptors originate from a human donor who had COVID-19.

The gene calls are TRBV6-2 or TRBV6-3 and TRBJ1-2; unclear D gene. This CDR3 has 13 residues. Germline-derived CDR1 and CDR2 are MNHEY and SVGEGT. Deletions cut 4 bases from V and 4 bases from J, with 10 bases between. In nucleotides, the CDR3 is TGTGCCAGCAGTTCCCAGGTCCTCTATGGCTACACCTTC. It yields the protein CASSSQVLYGYTF.

V is TRBV2 and J is TRBJ2-6, with TRBD1 as a possible D gene (6 bases). The germline V and J ends were trimmed by 6 bases and 1 base, with 7 bases remaining between them. Germline assignment: CDR1 SNHLY and CDR2 FYNNEI. The CDR3 consists of 14 residues. CDR3: CASRQGSGANVLTF. For the CDR3, the DNA is TGTGCCAGCAGGCAGGGGTCTGGGGCCAACGTCCTGACTTTC.

CDR3 nucleotide sequence: TGTGCCAGCAGTCAAGGGACAGGGGAAGAGGGCAATGAGCAGTTCTTC. It specifies CASSQGTGEEGNEQFF. The chain joins TRBV28 to TRBJ2-1; TRBD1 matches 10 bases. V trimming: 5 bases; J trimming: 6 bases; junction bases outside the gene matches: 10. CDR3 size: 16 residues. Germline CDR1 MDHEN, CDR2 SYDVKM.

V usage is TRBV4-1 and J usage is TRBJ1-1; TRBD1 matches at 7 bases. The CDR3 consists of 15 residues. With V trimmed by 3 bases and J by 5 bases, 9 bases remained unmatched. The germline CDR1 and CDR2 sequences are MGHRA and YSYEKL. The CDR3 is CASSQTPGGGTEAFF. The CDR3, as DNA: TGCGCCAGCAGCCAGACCCCAGGGGGTGGAACTGAAGCTTTCTTT.